The 9 T cell receptor beta chains listed next were all sequenced from one sample in a study of blood T cell repertoires in COVID-19. TCRdb keeps only in-frame clones here, not all; method: immunoSEQ multiplex PCR. Here the sample spans 200,000 to 250,000 clones, 75% to 90% being singletons. The source material was PBMCs or T cells enriched from blood (not recorded which). These receptors all stem from a woman in her twenties or thirties who had been exposed to COVID-19.

Remarks on this clone: At one boundary the junction diverges from the germline segment, which might be a read error. The gene calls are TRBV19 and TRBJ2-1; 7 nucleotides match TRBD2. The germline gives CDR1 LNHDA, CDR2 SQIVND (reference sequence). This CDR3 contains 16 residues. In nucleotides, the CDR3 is TGTGCCAGTAGTCTAGACAGCGGGATTACCTACAATGAGCAGTTCTTC. Its translation: CASSLDSGITYNEQFF.

This clone was counted once. The chain carries TRBV5-1 and TRBJ1-2, with a weak D call TRBD1 (5 bases). V was shortened by 0 bases and J by 4 bases, with 13 bases between the two germline ends. CDR1 is SGHRS, CDR2 YFSETQ, per germline. The CDR3 consists of 15 residues. The CDR3 sequence: CASSLEGRAPYGYTF. CDR3 in DNA: TGCGCCAGCAGCTTGGAGGGCAGGGCCCCCTATGGCTACACCTTC.

The rearrangement uses TRBV14 and TRBJ2-4; maybe TRBD2 (7 bases). This CDR3 has 13 residues. Germline CDR1 reads SGHDN; CDR2 reads FVKESK. V was cut by 3 bases and J by 7 bases, with 10 bases left in between. The CDR3 protein is CASSQGGPNIQYF. CDR3 nucleotide sequence: TGTGCCAGCAGCCAGGGGGGGCCTAACATTCAGTACTTC.

The J gene is TRBJ2-7, the V gene TRBV19; 9 bases are shared with TRBD1. Trimming took 1 base from V and 4 from J; bases not matched to a gene: 5. In germline, CDR1 is LNHDA, CDR2 SQIVND (reference sequence). The CDR3 has 15 residues. Written as DNA, the CDR3 is TGTGCCAGTAGTATAGCGGGGACAGGGACTTACGAGCAGTACTTC. Its translation is CASSIAGTGTYEQYF.

The genes are TRBV19 and TRBJ1-5, with D possibly TRBD1 on 5 matching bases. This CDR3 is built from 14 residues. Germline CDR1 is LNHDA and CDR2 is SQIVND (reference sequence). V lost 3 bases to trimming and J lost 7 bases, with 13 bases between them. CDR3 sequence reads: CASSIKGAGQPQHF. CDR3 DNA sequence: TGTGCCAGTAGTATTAAAGGGGCGGGACAGCCCCAGCATTTT.

The chain employs TRBV5-1 and TRBJ1-5; D perhaps matches TRBD1 (6 bases). CDR1 SGHRS and CDR2 YFSETQ come from the germline V gene. The CDR3 contains 19 residues. Trimming left V 4 bases short and J 0 bases short, with 23 bases between. CDR3 region: CASSQAQGREGYSNQPQHF. The CDR3 nucleotides are TGCGCCAGCAGCCAAGCACAGGGCCGGGAGGGATATAGCAATCAGCCCCAGCATTTT.

The chain combines TRBV10-3 with TRBJ2-2; 7 bases fit TRBD1. Germline V lookup: CDR1 ENHRY, CDR2 SYGVKD. The CDR3 sequence is 17 residues long. J lost 5 bases, V lost 0 bases, and 9 bases had no gene match. The CDR3 spells CAISESMSRGRTGELFF. In DNA, the CDR3 is TGTGCCATCAGTGAGTCTATGTCAAGGGGGCGGACCGGGGAGCTGTTTTTT.

The CDR3: CASSLAPGGDTGELFF. DNA for the CDR3: TGCGCCAGCAGCTTGGCTCCCGGGGGGGACACCGGGGAGCTGTTTTTT. The chain has TRBV5-1 and TRBJ2-2; 8 positions agree with TRBD2. After removal of 0 bases from V and 3 bases from J, the junction contained 4 bases not matched to a gene. This CDR3 comprises 16 residues. The germline V gene has CDR1 SGHRS and CDR2 YFSETQ.

V is TRBV3-1 (or the pseudogene TRBV3-2) and J is TRBJ2-7; D may be TRBD1 (5 bases). This CDR3 has 17 amino acids. The germline CDR1 and CDR2 sequences are LGHDT and YNNKEL (reference sequence). V was trimmed by 1 base and J by 4 bases, leaving 20 bases between them. The CDR3 bases are TGTGCCAGCAGCCAAGGTCTTATAGGGGTCTTCAATTACGAGCAGTACTTC. Amino acid sequence: CASSQGLIGVFNYEQYF.